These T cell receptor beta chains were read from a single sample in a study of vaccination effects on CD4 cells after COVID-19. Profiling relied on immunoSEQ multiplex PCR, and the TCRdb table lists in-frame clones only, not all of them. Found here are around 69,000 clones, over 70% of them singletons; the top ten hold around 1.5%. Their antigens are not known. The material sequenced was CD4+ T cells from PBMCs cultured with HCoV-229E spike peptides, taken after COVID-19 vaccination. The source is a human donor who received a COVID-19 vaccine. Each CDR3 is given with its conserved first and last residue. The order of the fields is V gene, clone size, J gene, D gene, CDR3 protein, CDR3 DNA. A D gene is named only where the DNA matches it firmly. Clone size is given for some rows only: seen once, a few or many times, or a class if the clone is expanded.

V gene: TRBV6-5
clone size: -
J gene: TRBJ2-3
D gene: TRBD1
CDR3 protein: CASSYRAGQGTDTQYF
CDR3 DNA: TGTGCCAGCAGTTACCGGGCAGGACAGGGCACAGATACGCAGTATTTT

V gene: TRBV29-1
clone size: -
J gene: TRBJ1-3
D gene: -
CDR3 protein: CSVGGTAGNTIYF
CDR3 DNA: TGCAGCGTTGGAGGGACTGCTGGAAACACCATATATTTT

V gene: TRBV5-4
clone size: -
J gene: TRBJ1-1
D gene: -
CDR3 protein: CASSLFGGSTEAFF
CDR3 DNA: TGTGCCAGCAGCTTATTCGGGGGGTCCACTGAAGCTTTCTTT

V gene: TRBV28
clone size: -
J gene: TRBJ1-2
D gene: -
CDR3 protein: CASSLGQQGVGDGYTF
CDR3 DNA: TGTGCCAGCAGTTTAGGGCAACAGGGAGTCGGGGACGGCTACACCTTC

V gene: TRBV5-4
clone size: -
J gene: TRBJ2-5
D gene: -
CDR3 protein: CASSRPGDGLKETQYF
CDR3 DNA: TGTGCCAGCAGCCGACCGGGCGACGGATTAAAAGAGACCCAGTACTTC

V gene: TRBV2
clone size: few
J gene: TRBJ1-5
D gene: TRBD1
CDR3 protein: CASSAGGVGGSNQPQHF
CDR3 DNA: TGTGCCAGCTCCGCAGGGGGCGTTGGTGGGAGCAATCAGCCCCAGCATTTT

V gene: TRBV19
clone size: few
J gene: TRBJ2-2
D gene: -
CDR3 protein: CASSIQGGGWTGELFF
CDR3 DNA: TGTGCCAGTAGTATACAGGGTGGCGGTTGGACCGGGGAGCTGTTTTTT

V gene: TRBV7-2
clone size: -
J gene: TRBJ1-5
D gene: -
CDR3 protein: CASSLASQPQHF
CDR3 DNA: TGTGCCAGCAGCTTAGCCTCTCAGCCCCAGCATTTT

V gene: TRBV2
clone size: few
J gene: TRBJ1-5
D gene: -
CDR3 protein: CASNVGNSNQPQHF
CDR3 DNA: TGTGCCAGCAATGTCGGAAATAGCAATCAGCCCCAGCATTTT

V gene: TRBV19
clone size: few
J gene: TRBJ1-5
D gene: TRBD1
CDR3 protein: CASNPRGSNQPQHF
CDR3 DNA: TGTGCCAGTAACCCCAGGGGGAGCAATCAGCCCCAGCATTTT

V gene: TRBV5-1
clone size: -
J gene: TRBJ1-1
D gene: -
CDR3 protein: CASSLDGREAFF
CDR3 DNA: TGCGCCAGCAGTTTGGACGGGCGTGAAGCTTTCTTT

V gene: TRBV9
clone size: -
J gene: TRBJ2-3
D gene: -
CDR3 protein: CASSVGADSTIYTQYF
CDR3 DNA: TGTGCCAGCAGCGTAGGCGCGGACAGTACCATTTATACGCAGTATTTT

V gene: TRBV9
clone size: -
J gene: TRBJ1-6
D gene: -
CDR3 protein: CASSVDGRWQAPLHF
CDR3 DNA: TGTGCCAGCAGCGTAGACGGGCGGTGGCAGGCACCCCTCCACTTT

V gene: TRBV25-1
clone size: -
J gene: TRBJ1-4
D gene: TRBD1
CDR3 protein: CASSLRTGLGEKLFF
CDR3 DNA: TGTGCCAGCAGTCTCCGGACAGGGCTTGGTGAAAAACTGTTTTTT

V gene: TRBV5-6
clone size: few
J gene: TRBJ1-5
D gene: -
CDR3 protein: CASSLWEGGNQPQHF
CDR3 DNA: TGTGCCAGCAGCCTGTGGGAGGGAGGCAATCAGCCCCAGCATTTT

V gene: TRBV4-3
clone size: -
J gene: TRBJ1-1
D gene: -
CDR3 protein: CASSQVWGMNTEAFF
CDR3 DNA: TGCGCCAGCAGCCAAGTTTGGGGCATGAACACTGAAGCTTTCTTT

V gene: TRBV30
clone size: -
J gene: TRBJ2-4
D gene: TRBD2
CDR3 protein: CAWSVFSGGAKNIQYF
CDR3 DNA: TGTGCCTGGAGTGTCTTTAGCGGGGGTGCCAAAAACATTCAGTACTTC

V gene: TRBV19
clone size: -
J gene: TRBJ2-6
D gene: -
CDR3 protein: CASSIPPGRKSGANVLTF
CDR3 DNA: TGTGCCAGTAGTATCCCCCCAGGGAGGAAATCTGGGGCCAACGTCCTGACTTTC

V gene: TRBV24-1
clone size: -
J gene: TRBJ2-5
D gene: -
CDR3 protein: CATSDRRGQETQYF
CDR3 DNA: TGTGCCACCAGTGACCGCAGGGGACAAGAGACCCAGTACTTC

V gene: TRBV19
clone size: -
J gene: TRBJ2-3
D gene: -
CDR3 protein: CASSLSGARSDTQYF
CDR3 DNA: TGTGCCAGTAGTCTCTCGGGGGCGAGGTCAGATACGCAGTATTTT